This T cell receptor (beta chain) is drawn from a study of T cell changes during pregnancy in multiple sclerosis. Assay: immunoSEQ multiplex PCR; the TCRdb copy retains only in-frame clones and omits some. The sample holds roughly 69,000 clones, about nine tenths seen once. The CDR3 contains 14 residues. Trimming cost V 1 base and J 3 bases, with 9 bases left between them. CDR1 and CDR2 from the germline V gene are LNHDA and SQIVND (reference sequence). Here the sequenced sample was peripheral blood, taken in the second trimester of pregnancy. The receptor's source is a female donor with multiple sclerosis, enrolled in a pregnancy study. The chain links TRBV19 to TRBJ1-1; D may be TRBD1 (5 bases). The CDR3 protein is CASSIVPRDTEAFF. CDR3 nucleotides: TGTGCCAGTAGTATAGTTCCCAGGGACACTGAAGCTTTCTTT.